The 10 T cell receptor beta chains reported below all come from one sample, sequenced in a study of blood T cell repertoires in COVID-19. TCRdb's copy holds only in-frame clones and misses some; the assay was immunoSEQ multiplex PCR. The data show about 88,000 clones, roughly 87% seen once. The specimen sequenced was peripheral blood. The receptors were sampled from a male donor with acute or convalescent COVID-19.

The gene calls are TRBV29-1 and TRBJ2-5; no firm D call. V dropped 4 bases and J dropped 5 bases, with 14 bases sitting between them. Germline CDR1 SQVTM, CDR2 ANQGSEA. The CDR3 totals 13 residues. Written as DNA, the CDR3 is TGCAGCGTTGTCGGCAGGTCGTCGGAGACCCAGTACTTC. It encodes CSVVGRSSETQYF.

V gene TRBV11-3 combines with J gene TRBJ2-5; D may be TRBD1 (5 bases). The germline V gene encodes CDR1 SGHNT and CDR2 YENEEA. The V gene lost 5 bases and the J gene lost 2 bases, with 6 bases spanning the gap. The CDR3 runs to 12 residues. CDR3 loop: CASSRGQETQYF. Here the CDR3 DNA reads TGTGCCAGCAGCAGGGGACAAGAGACCCAGTACTTC.

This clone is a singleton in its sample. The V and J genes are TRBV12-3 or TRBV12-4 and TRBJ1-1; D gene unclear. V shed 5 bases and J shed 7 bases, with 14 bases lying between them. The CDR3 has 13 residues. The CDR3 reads CASSPREAGEAFF. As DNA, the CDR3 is TGTGCCAGCAGTCCCCGCGAGGCGGGTGAAGCTTTCTTT.

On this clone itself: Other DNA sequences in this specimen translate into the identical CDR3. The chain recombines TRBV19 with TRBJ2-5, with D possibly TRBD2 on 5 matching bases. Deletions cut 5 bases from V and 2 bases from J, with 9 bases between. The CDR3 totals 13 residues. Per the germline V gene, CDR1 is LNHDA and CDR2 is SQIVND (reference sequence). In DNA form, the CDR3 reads TGTGCCAGTAGTTCGGGGTCTCAAGAGACCCAGTACTTC. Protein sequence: CASSSGSQETQYF.

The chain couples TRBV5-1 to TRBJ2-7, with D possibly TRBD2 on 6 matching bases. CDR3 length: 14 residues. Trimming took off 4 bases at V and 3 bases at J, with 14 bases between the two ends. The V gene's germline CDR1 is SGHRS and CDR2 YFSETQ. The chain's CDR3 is CASSDLGGGYEQYF. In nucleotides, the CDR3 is TGCGCCAGCAGCGACTTGGGGGGAGGCTACGAGCAGTACTTC.

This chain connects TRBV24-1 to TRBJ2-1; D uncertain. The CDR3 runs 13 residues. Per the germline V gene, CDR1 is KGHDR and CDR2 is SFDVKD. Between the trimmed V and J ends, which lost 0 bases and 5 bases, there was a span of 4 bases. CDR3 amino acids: CATSDLSDNEQFF. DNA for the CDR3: TGTGCCACCAGTGATTTGTCGGACAATGAGCAGTTCTTC.

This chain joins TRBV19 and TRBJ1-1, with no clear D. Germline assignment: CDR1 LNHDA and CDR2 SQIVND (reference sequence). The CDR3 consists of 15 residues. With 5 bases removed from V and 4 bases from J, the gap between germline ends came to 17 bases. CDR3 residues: CASSQRRDPGTEAFF. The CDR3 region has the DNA TGTGCCAGTAGTCAGAGGCGGGATCCGGGCACTGAAGCTTTCTTT.

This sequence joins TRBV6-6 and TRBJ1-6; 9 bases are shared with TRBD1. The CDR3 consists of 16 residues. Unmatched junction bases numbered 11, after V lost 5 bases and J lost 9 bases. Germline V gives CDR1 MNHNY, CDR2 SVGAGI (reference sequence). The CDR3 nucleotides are TGTGCCAGCAGTGGACTGGGACAGGGTGAAAGTTCACCCCTCCACTTT. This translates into CASSGLGQGESSPLHF.

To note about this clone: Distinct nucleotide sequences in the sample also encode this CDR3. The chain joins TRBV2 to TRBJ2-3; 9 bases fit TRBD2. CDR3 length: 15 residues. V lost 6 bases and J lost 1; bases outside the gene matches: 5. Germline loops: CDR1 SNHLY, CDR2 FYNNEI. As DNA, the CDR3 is TGTGCCAGCAGGCGGGTAGCGGGGGGCACAGATACGCAGTATTTT. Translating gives CASRRVAGGTDTQYF.

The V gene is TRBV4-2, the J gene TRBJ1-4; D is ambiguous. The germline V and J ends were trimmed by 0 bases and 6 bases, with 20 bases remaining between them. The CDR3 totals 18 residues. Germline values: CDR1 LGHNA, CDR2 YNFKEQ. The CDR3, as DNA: TGTGCCAGCAGCCAAGATCTTACACGAGGGAGAGTAGATGAAAAACTGTTTTTT. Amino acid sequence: CASSQDLTRGRVDEKLFF.